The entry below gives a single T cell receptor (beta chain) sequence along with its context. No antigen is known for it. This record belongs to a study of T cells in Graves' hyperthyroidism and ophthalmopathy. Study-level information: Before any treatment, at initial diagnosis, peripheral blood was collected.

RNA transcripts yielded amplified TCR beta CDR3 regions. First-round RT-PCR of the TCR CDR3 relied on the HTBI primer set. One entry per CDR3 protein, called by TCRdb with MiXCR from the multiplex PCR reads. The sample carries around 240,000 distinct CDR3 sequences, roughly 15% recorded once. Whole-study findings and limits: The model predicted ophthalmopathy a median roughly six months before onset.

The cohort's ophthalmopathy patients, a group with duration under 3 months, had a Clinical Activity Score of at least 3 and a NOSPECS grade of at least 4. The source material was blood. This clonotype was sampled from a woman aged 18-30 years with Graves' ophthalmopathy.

DNA of the CDR3: TGTGCCAGCAAGACGGCCTCCTACAATGAGCAGTTCTTC. Encoded protein: CASKTASYNEQFF. The rearrangement joins TRBV2 to TRBJ2-1; D gene unclear. Germline CDR1 is SNHLY and CDR2 is FYNNEI. V lost 7 bases and J 0 bases, leaving 7 bases between the germline ends. There are 13 residues in the CDR3.